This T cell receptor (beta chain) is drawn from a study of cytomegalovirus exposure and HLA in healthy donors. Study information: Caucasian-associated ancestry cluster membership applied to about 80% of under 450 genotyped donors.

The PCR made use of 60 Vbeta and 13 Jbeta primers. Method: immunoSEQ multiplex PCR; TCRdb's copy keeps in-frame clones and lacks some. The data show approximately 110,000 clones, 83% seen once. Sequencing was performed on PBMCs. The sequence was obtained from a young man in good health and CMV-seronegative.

CDR3 region: CASRPVESGGTYEQYF. In nucleotides, the CDR3 is TGTGCCAGCAGACCGGTTGAGTCAGGGGGGACCTACGAGCAGTACTTC. V usage is TRBV7-2 and J usage is TRBJ2-7, with D perhaps TRBD1 (7 bases). The CDR3 covers 16 residues. Between the trimmed V and J ends, which lost 6 bases and 2 bases, there was a span of 20 bases. The germline V gene has CDR1 SGHTA and CDR2 FQGNSA.